This TCR beta chain was observed in a study of CD8+CD57+ T cells in acquired aplastic anemia. Regarding the study as a whole: Researchers reported that CD8+ Simpson's diversity was not significantly different in patients versus controls. Patients and controls turned out to have around 29 CD8+ CDR3 sequences in common.

Turning to this clonotype: Its cognate antigen is unknown.

Those patients picked for sequencing had displayed CD8+CD57+ cell expansion on flow cytometry. At blood sampling, none of the patients had yet received therapy. Both TCR beta VDJ combination and CDR3 sequence profiling were carried out. Genomic DNA was the template for this profiling. TCRdb recomputed calls from the reads with MiXCR, one row per CDR3 protein. The sample contains around 120,000 distinct CDR3 sequences, about 40% of which appear only once. This CDR3 has 14 amino acids. CDR1 is MNHNS and CDR2 is SASEGT in the germline V gene. The ends were cut back, 6 bases at V and 2 bases at J, with 11 bases in the middle.

The V and J genes are TRBV6-1 and TRBJ1-3; no reliable D call. The TCR sequence derives from a human donor with aplastic anemia. Source material: sorted CD4+, CD8+, or CD8+CD57+ T cells (not recorded which) from PBMCs. The CDR3 protein is CASRGENPGNTIYF. Written as DNA, the CDR3 is TGTGCCAGCAGGGGCGAGAACCCTGGAAACACCATATATTTT.